This T cell receptor beta chain was obtained from a study of blood T cell repertoires in COVID-19. The overall study: From the United States, Italy and Spain came samples of acute and convalescent COVID-19. From T cells, B-cell-depleted T cells, or PBMCs came the material, which was cDNA or gDNA.

V lost 7 bases to trimming and J lost 2 bases, with 12 bases between them. Germline V gene data show CDR1 as MNHEY and CDR2 as SVGAGI. CDR3 length equals 13 residues. In the original workflow: Reference gene primers were amplified, and this amplification served to estimate nucleated cell counts. Libraries were prepared by immunoSEQ multiplex PCR; TCRdb keeps only in-frame clonotypes and omits some of them. V, J and clone size are those of that table, while D and trimming were read from the DNA. This table has some 150,000 clones, around 86% appearing once. What was sequenced was peripheral blood. This sequence joins TRBV6-5 and TRBJ2-7; possible D gene TRBD2, 7 bases. The TCR sequence derives from a woman between 55 and 75 years old with active or convalescent COVID-19. CDR3 nucleotide sequence: TGTGCCAGCAAAAGGGGGGGGCCCTACGAGCAGTACTTC. Translation gives CASKRGGPYEQYF.